The 32 T cell receptor beta chains listed next were all sequenced from one sample in a study of CD8 T cells in ankylosing spondylitis (dated by TCRdb to the late 2010s). Libraries were made using 5' RACE. Sequencing took place on an Illumina HiSeq 2500. The raw public reads went through TCRdb reprocessing: fastp at Q25, MiXCR clone calling, in-frame beta chains kept. Every distinct CDR3 protein forms one entry, paired with its most common genes and DNA. A total of approximately 100,000 distinct CDR3 sequences appear in this sample, around 24% of them only once. The ten largest clones capture over 9% of the sample. The sample comprised synovial fluid, either unsorted or a sorted T cell fraction (not recorded which). These TCRs come from a male donor with ankylosing spondylitis.

This rearrangement joins TRBV6-5 to TRBJ2-1, with 9 bases that match TRBD1. CDR1 is MNHEY and CDR2 is SVGAGI in the germline V gene. The trim removed 4 bases at V and 5 bases at J, leaving 3 bases unmatched. The CDR3 has 14 amino acids. CDR3 DNA: TGTGCCAGCAGTTTAAGGACAGGGGACAATGAGCAGTTCTTC. Translated, it gives CASSLRTGDNEQFF.

This clonotype was detected a few times. The rearrangement uses TRBV20-1 and TRBJ2-7; 11 bases agree with TRBD2. The CDR3 runs 13 residues. Germline CDR1 is DFQATT and CDR2 is SNEGSKA (reference sequence). V gave up 6 bases and J gave up 7 bases; unmatched junction bases: 8. The chain's CDR3 is CSAATSGSSEQYV. The CDR3 region has the DNA TGCAGTGCAGCTACTAGCGGGAGTAGTGAGCAGTACGTC.

This clonotype showed up just a few times. The chain combines TRBV10-2 with TRBJ2-1; D is undetermined. V lost 8 bases and J lost 5, with 10 bases in between. The CDR3 runs to 12 residues. Per germline, CDR1 WSHSY and CDR2 SAAADI. CDR3 residues: CASPKGNNEQFF. The CDR3 coding sequence is TGCGCCAGCCCCAAGGGCAACAATGAGCAGTTCTTC.

The rearrangement links TRBV24-1 to TRBJ2-3; 10 nucleotides match TRBD2. CDR3 length equals 15 residues. The germline V gene encodes CDR1 KGHDR and CDR2 SFDVKD. V was clipped by 4 bases and J by 5 bases; unmatched bases: 5. The CDR3 reads CATSEAGGPRDTQYF. CDR3 nucleotide sequence: TGTGCCACCAGTGAAGCGGGAGGGCCTCGAGATACGCAGTATTTT.

This clonotype turned up a few times. J is TRBJ2-7 and V is TRBV20-1, with D perhaps TRBD1 (5 bases). The CDR3 spans 10 residues. CDR1 DFQATT and CDR2 SNEGSKA come from the germline V gene (reference sequence). The CDR3 coding sequence is TGCTATGGACACCGCTACGAGCAGTACGTC. Translated, it gives CYGHRYEQYV.

This clonotype showed up just a few times. The rearrangement joins TRBV29-1 to TRBJ1-3; D call uncertain. V was clipped by 4 bases and J by 4 bases, with 11 bases between them. CDR3 length: 13 residues. The germline gives CDR1 SQVTM, CDR2 ANQGSEA. CDR3 region: CSVVKASGNTIYF. The CDR3 nucleotides read TGCAGCGTTGTAAAAGCCTCCGGAAACACCATATATTTT.

A few counts support this clonotype. The chain joins TRBV3-1 to TRBJ1-3; no reliable D call. The CDR3 contains 12 residues. V was cut by 1 base and J by 2 bases, with 0 bases left in between. Germline CDR1 reads LGHDT; CDR2 reads YNNKEL (reference sequence). CDR3 sequence: CASSQAGNTIYF. The CDR3 region has the DNA TGTGCCAGCAGCCAAGCTGGAAACACCATATATTTT.

This clonotype was recorded a few times. J is TRBJ2-1 and V is TRBV24-1; 11 nucleotides line up with TRBD2. The CDR3 length is 16 residues. CDR1 and CDR2 from the germline V gene are KGHDR and SFDVKD. The V segment lost 4 bases and the J segment 9 bases; nucleotides outside the gene matches: 10. DNA of the CDR3: TGTGCCACCAGTGACCCGACTAGCGGGACCTGGGGTGAGCAGTTCTTC. Encoded protein: CATSDPTSGTWGEQFF.

This clonotype was picked up many times. The chain recombines TRBV2 with TRBJ2-3; D possibly uses TRBD1 or TRBD2 (5 bases each). The CDR3 has 15 amino acids. Trimming took 3 bases from V and 1 from J, leaving 11 bases between them. The germline V gene has CDR1 SNHLY and CDR2 FYNNEI. CDR3 bases: TGTGCCAGCAGTGATTTAGTGGGGGGCACAGATACGCAGTATTTT. Residues: CASSDLVGGTDTQYF.

CDR3 amino acids: CACTGRDSYEQYV. As DNA, the CDR3 is TGTGCCTGTACCGGACGGGACTCCTACGAGCAGTACGTC. The V gene is TRBV28, the J gene TRBJ2-7, with D possibly being TRBD2 (5 bases). The V end lost 11 bases, the J end lost 0 bases, and 14 bases lay between the germline ends. The V gene's germline CDR1 is MDHEN and CDR2 SYDVKM. The CDR3 consists of 13 residues.

The J gene is TRBJ2-1, the V gene TRBV10-3, with 11 nucleotides matching TRBD2. Germline V gives CDR1 ENHRY, CDR2 SYGVKD. This CDR3 is built from 17 residues. The V segment lost 0 bases and the J segment 8 bases; nucleotides outside the gene matches: 9. Here the CDR3 DNA reads TGTGCCATCAGTGAGTCGGATGCACTAGCGGGAGTTTATGAGCAGTTCTTC. Translation gives CAISESDALAGVYEQFF.

This clonotype has a handful of counts. This chain joins TRBV28 and TRBJ1-4, with D possibly TRBD1 on 5 matching bases. Trimming took off 3 bases at V and 7 bases at J, with 9 bases between the two ends. Germline CDR1 reads MDHEN; CDR2 reads SYDVKM. This CDR3 has 13 residues. The CDR3 is CASSLGGAEKLFF. As DNA, the CDR3 is TGTGCCAGCAGTTTGGGAGGGGCTGAAAAACTGTTTTTT.

The chain links TRBV19 to TRBJ2-3; 10 nucleotides line up with TRBD1. Germline V gives CDR1 LNHDA, CDR2 SQIVND (reference sequence). CDR3 length: 15 residues. Trimming cost V 6 bases and J 4 bases; bases outside gene matches: 7. CDR3: CASRKKTGGSDTQYF. DNA for the CDR3: TGTGCCAGTAGAAAAAAGACAGGGGGCTCAGATACGCAGTATTTT. Combining the CDR3 with reference TRBV19 and TRBJ2-3 gives the whole variable domain DGGITQSPKYLFRKEGQNVTLSCEQNLNHDAMYWYRQDPGQGLRLIYYSQIVNDFQKGDIAEGYSVSREKKESFPLTVTSAQKNPTAFYLCASRKKTGGSDTQYFGPGTRLTVL.

This chain uses TRBV7-9 with TRBJ2-7, with TRBD2 matching 7 bases. The CDR3 runs 15 residues. Germline assignment: CDR1 SEHNR and CDR2 FQNEAQ (reference sequence). The V and J ends lost 4 bases and 0 bases, in that order; junction bases with no gene match: 6. This CDR3 reads CASSSPGTTSYEQYF. The CDR3 DNA is TGTGCCAGCAGCTCACCCGGGACTACCTCCTACGAGCAGTACTTC. The whole variable domain, remainder taken from reference TRBV7-9 and TRBJ2-7, is DTGVSQNPRHKITKRGQNVTFRCDPISEHNRLYWYRQTLGQGPEFLTYFQNEAQLEKSRLLSDRFSAERPKGSFSTLEIQRTEQGDSAMYLCASSSPGTTSYEQYFGPGTRLTVT.

This clonotype was seen only a few times. The gene calls are TRBV7-9 and TRBJ2-2; no reliable D call. This CDR3 region has 11 residues. CDR1 is SEHNR, CDR2 FQNEAQ, per germline (reference sequence). The ends were cut back, 2 bases at V and 15 bases at J, with 10 bases in the middle. The CDR3 DNA is TGTGCCAGCAGCTTAAGATCTGGAATGTTTTTT. This encodes CASSLRSGMFF.

The genes are TRBV2 and TRBJ2-1; TRBD1 aligns across 7 bases. CDR1 and CDR2 (germline): SNHLY, FYNNEI. After removal of 7 bases from V and 5 bases from J, the junction contained 2 bases not matched to a gene. This CDR3 is built from 12 residues. CDR3 DNA sequence: TGTGCCAGCACTGGGACAGACAATGAGCAGTTCTTC. Protein: CASTGTDNEQFF.

J is TRBJ2-1 and V is TRBV20-1, with D perhaps matching TRBD1 (6 bases). This CDR3 region has 18 residues. The germline CDR1 and CDR2 sequences are DFQATT and SNEGSKA (reference sequence). V was cut by 3 bases and J by 0 bases, with 21 bases left in between. The CDR3 protein is CSARKGVTTTFSYNEQFF. For the CDR3, the DNA is TGCAGTGCTAGGAAGGGGGTTACGACTACCTTCTCCTACAATGAGCAGTTCTTC.

The chain uses TRBV5-8 and TRBJ1-1; 8 bases match TRBD1. CDR1 SGHTS and CDR2 YDEGEE come from the germline V gene. The CDR3 is 15 residues long. Trimming cost V 4 bases and J 1 base; bases outside gene matches: 6. The CDR3 loop reads CASSRTGQGNTEAFF. The CDR3 region has the DNA TGTGCCAGCAGCCGAACTGGACAGGGGAACACTGAAGCTTTCTTT. Complete variable domain (other parts from reference TRBV5-8 and TRBJ1-1): EAGVTQSPTHLIKTRGQQATLRCSPISGHTSVYWYQQALGLGLQFLLWYDEGEERNRGNFPPRFSGRQFPNYSSELNVNALELEDSALYLCASSRTGQGNTEAFFGQGTRLTVV.

This clonotype has a handful of counts. The V gene is TRBV10-3, the J gene TRBJ1-3; the D is unclear. Trimming left V 2 bases short and J 0 bases short, with 5 bases between. CDR3 length: 14 amino acids. Germline V gene lookup returns CDR1 ENHRY and CDR2 SYGVKD. CDR3 bases: TGTGCCATCAGTGAGCCCAGCTCTGGAAACACCATATATTTT. Translation: CAISEPSSGNTIYF.

This sequence joins TRBV20-1 and TRBJ2-1; 8 nucleotides match TRBD2. This CDR3 contains 15 residues. Looked up from germline, CDR1 is DFQATT and CDR2 is SNEGSKA (reference sequence). The ends lost 5 bases at V and 0 bases at J; junction bases unmatched: 6. In DNA, the CDR3 is TGCAGTGCTCTCACCGGGACTAGCTCCTACAATGAGCAGTTCTTC. This encodes CSALTGTSSYNEQFF.

V usage is TRBV12-3 or TRBV12-4 and J usage is TRBJ1-2; no reliable D call. The CDR3 length is 13 residues. Trimming took off 3 bases at V and 2 bases at J, with 7 bases between the two ends. The CDR3 DNA reads as TGTGCCAGCAGTTTTAGACACAACTATGGCTACACCTTC. Amino acids: CASSFRHNYGYTF.

The chain has TRBV5-1 and TRBJ2-5, with D possibly TRBD2 on 6 matching bases. The V gene's germline CDR1 is SGHRS and CDR2 YFSETQ. Trimming removed 4 bases at V and 2 bases at J, with 15 bases between. The CDR3 is 15 residues long. The CDR3 protein is CASSLGLTVQETQYF. In DNA form, the CDR3 reads TGCGCCAGCAGCCTGGGACTGACAGTTCAAGAGACCCAGTACTTC.

This clonotype is categorized as medium-sized. This rearrangement joins TRBV12-3 or TRBV12-4 to TRBJ2-5; 9 nucleotides line up with TRBD2. Trimming cost V 3 bases and J 5 bases; bases outside gene matches: 7. This CDR3 is 15 amino acids long. In DNA form, the CDR3 reads TGTGCCAGCAGTTTCTTAGCGGGAGTGGGGGAGACCCAGTACTTC. It yields the protein CASSFLAGVGETQYF.

This clonotype was observed at least ten times. The chain has TRBV12-5 and TRBJ2-3; D tentatively reads TRBD1 or TRBD2 (5 bases each). Germline assignment: CDR1 LGHNT and CDR2 FRNRAP. Trimming cost V 7 bases and J 0 bases, with 17 bases left between them. CDR3 length equals 16 residues. CDR3 residues: CASAYRGPGSTDTQYF. As DNA, the CDR3 is TGTGCTAGTGCCTACCGGGGCCCCGGGAGCACAGATACGCAGTATTTT.

In this sample, this clonotype turned up a few times. The CDR3 nucleotides read TGTGCCAGCAGACGACTAGCGGGACCAGACAATGAGCAGTTCTTC. As protein: CASRRLAGPDNEQFF. The rearrangement links TRBV6-2 or TRBV6-3 to TRBJ2-1; 11 positions match TRBD2. CDR1 is MNHEY and CDR2 is SVGEGT in the germline V gene. The CDR3 is 15 amino acids. V trimming: 6 bases; J trimming: 5 bases; junction bases outside the gene matches: 6.

V gene TRBV9 combines with J gene TRBJ1-2; TRBD1 agrees at 9 bases. V lost 3 bases and J lost 8; bases outside the gene matches: 8. CDR3 length: 14 amino acids. CDR1 and CDR2 from the germline V gene are SGDLS and YYNGEE. The CDR3 DNA follows: TGTGCCAGCAGCGCGAACCGGGACAGGGTGGGCTACACCTTC. It yields the protein CASSANRDRVGYTF.

This clonotype was seen only a few times. The chain joins TRBV3-1 to TRBJ2-7; D is possibly TRBD1 or TRBD2 (5 bases each). Trimming took off 8 bases at V and 0 bases at J, with 11 bases between the two ends. The germline V gene has CDR1 LGHDT and CDR2 YNNKEL (reference sequence). There are 13 residues in the CDR3. The DNA for the CDR3 is TGTGCCAGCGCTTGGGGGAGCTCCTACGAGCAGTACTTC. It codes for CASAWGSSYEQYF.

This clonotype was counted a few times. The chain is built from TRBV11-2 and TRBJ2-1; D is uncertain. CDR3 length: 15 residues. V lost 3 bases and J 0 bases, leaving 9 bases between the germline ends. Germline V lookup: CDR1 SGHAT, CDR2 FQNNGV. CDR3: CASSLWHSSYNEQFF. CDR3 in DNA: TGTGCCAGCAGCTTGTGGCACAGCTCCTACAATGAGCAGTTCTTC.

The J gene is TRBJ2-1, the V gene TRBV5-1, with 7 bases lining up with TRBD2. V lost 0 bases to trimming and J lost 7 bases; unmatched junction nucleotides: 7. The CDR3 contains 15 residues. CDR1 and CDR2 from the germline V gene are SGHRS and YFSETQ. The chain's CDR3 is CASSLGPGGRNEQFF. The CDR3 DNA sequence: TGCGCCAGCAGCTTGGGGCCGGGAGGAAGGAATGAGCAGTTCTTC.

This sequence joins TRBV2 and TRBJ2-4; D remains ambiguous. CDR3 length: 11 amino acids. V was trimmed by 2 bases and J by 6 bases, leaving 2 bases between them. Per germline, CDR1 SNHLY and CDR2 FYNNEI. The CDR3 loop reads CASSELNIQYF. In DNA, the CDR3 is TGTGCCAGCAGTGAATTAAACATTCAGTACTTC.

V usage is TRBV2 and J usage is TRBJ2-1, with 7 positions matching TRBD1. From germline, CDR1 is SNHLY and CDR2 FYNNEI. The CDR3 extends over 16 amino acids. Trimming cost V 3 bases and J 4 bases; bases outside gene matches: 9. The CDR3, as DNA: TGTGCCAGCAGTGACCCAGGACAGGTCCCTTACAATGAGCAGTTCTTC. Protein: CASSDPGQVPYNEQFF.

V gene TRBV18 combines with J gene TRBJ2-7, with D hard to call. Per germline, CDR1 KGHSH and CDR2 LQKENI. This CDR3 comprises 15 residues. The V and J ends lost 3 bases and 5 bases respectively, with 17 bases between them. The CDR3 nucleotides read TGTGCCAGCTCACCTCTGGCGGCAGCTATCAACGAGCAGTACGTC. Its protein product is CASSPLAAAINEQYV.